Listed here are 25 T cell receptor beta chains from one sample, sequenced in a study of identical twins. TCRdb ran MiXCR on the 5' RACE reads and lists one entry per CDR3 protein. Among around 370,000 distinct CDR3 sequences listed, 7% to 9.5% were seen once. Sequenced material: naive T cells sorted from blood. These receptors were collected from a woman between 50 and 59 years old in good health.

In this sample, this clonotype turned up a few times. The chain recombines TRBV4-2 with TRBJ1-6; D may be TRBD1 (6 bases). Deletions cut 10 bases from V and 6 bases from J, with 19 bases between. Germline V CDR1 and CDR2: LGHNA, YNFKEQ. This CDR3 spans 15 amino acids. The CDR3 coding sequence is TGTGCCACAAAAGTCGAAGGACAGCTTAATTCACCCCTCCACTTT. Translation: CATKVEGQLNSPLHF.

In this sample, this clonotype turned up a few times. V and J are TRBV5-1 and TRBJ1-1, with D hard to call. V dropped 0 bases and J dropped 3 bases, with 6 bases sitting between them. CDR3 length: 13 residues. Germline CDR1 SGHRS, CDR2 YFSETQ. CDR3 sequence: CASSLGSYTEAFF. CDR3 sequence (DNA): TGCGCCAGCAGCTTGGGGTCCTACACTGAAGCTTTCTTT.

There are a few counts of this clonotype. V is TRBV16 and J is TRBJ2-7; D ambiguous. Trimming pared 2 bases from V and 1 base from J, leaving 6 bases between. The length of the CDR3 is 13 residues. CDR1 is KGHSY, CDR2 FQNENV, per germline. The CDR3 DNA reads as TGTGCCAGCAGCCAAGGCCTGTCCTACGAGCAGTACGTC. Residues: CASSQGLSYEQYV.

This clonotype was seen a handful of times. The chain joins TRBV12-5 to TRBJ2-2; 10 bases line up with TRBD1. The germline V gene encodes CDR1 LGHNT and CDR2 FRNRAP. After removal of 2 bases from V and 6 bases from J, the junction contained 9 bases not matched to a gene. The CDR3 runs to 17 residues. The CDR3 DNA reads as TGTGCTAGTGGTTTGTTTACGACAGGGGGCGCGTCCGGGGAGCTGTTTTTT. Its protein is CASGLFTTGGASGELFF.

The chain joins TRBV19 to TRBJ2-1; the match to TRBD2 covers 8 bases. Germline V gene lookup returns CDR1 LNHDA and CDR2 SQIVND (reference sequence). The J segment lost 6 bases and the V segment lost 5 bases, leaving 9 bases of the junction unmatched. CDR3 size: 15 residues. CDR3 sequence: CASSPGRTSPNEQFF. The CDR3, as DNA: TGTGCCAGTAGTCCTGGTCGGACTAGCCCCAATGAGCAGTTCTTC.

This clonotype occurred a few times. J is TRBJ1-2 and V is TRBV10-2; the D gene is possibly TRBD1 (5 bases). The CDR3 runs 14 residues. Looked up from germline, CDR1 is WSHSY and CDR2 is SAAADI. The ends were cut back, 0 bases at V and 8 bases at J, with 13 bases in the middle. The CDR3 loop reads CASSESGAGIGYTF. The CDR3 nucleotides read TGCGCCAGCAGTGAGTCAGGGGCGGGGATCGGCTACACCTTC.

This clonotype was seen only a few times. The V and J genes are TRBV2 and TRBJ2-5; 8 positions match TRBD2. V lost 7 bases to trimming and J lost 4 bases; unmatched junction nucleotides: 2. Germline CDR1 reads SNHLY; CDR2 reads FYNNEI. The CDR3 length is 12 residues. The CDR3 loop is CASTLAGETQYF. As DNA, the CDR3 is TGTGCCAGCACCCTAGCGGGAGAGACCCAGTACTTC.

The V gene is TRBV20-1, the J gene TRBJ1-1; D may be TRBD1 (5 bases). In germline, CDR1 is DFQATT, CDR2 SNEGSKA (reference sequence). V dropped 4 bases and J dropped 5 bases, with 14 bases sitting between them. The CDR3 spans 13 residues. The CDR3 here is CSAIGGGITEAFF. CDR3 DNA sequence: TGCAGTGCTATCGGGGGGGGTATTACTGAAGCTTTCTTT.

The chain links TRBV14 to TRBJ2-3; 7 nucleotides agree with TRBD2. The CDR3 length is 16 residues. V dropped 0 bases and J dropped 3; count of bases not matched to a gene: 6. The germline gives CDR1 SGHDN, CDR2 FVKESK. CDR3 protein: CASSQDPGRETDTQYF. Written as DNA, the CDR3 is TGTGCCAGCAGCCAAGATCCGGGGAGGGAGACAGATACGCAGTATTTT.

This clonotype has at least ten counts. The chain couples TRBV28 to TRBJ2-5; TRBD1 aligns across 7 bases. With 6 bases clipped from V and 3 bases from J, the junction kept 4 bases outside the gene matches. This CDR3 contains 13 residues. The germline V gene has CDR1 MDHEN and CDR2 SYDVKM. CDR3 amino acids: CASSPTGKETQYF. CDR3 nucleotide sequence: TGTGCCAGCAGCCCGACAGGGAAAGAGACCCAGTACTTC. The full variable domain, completed using reference TRBV28 and TRBJ2-5, is DVKVTQSSRYLVKRTGEKVFLECVQDMDHENMFWYRQDPGLGLRLIYFSYDVKMKEKGDIPEGYSVSREKKERFSLILESASTNQTSMYLCASSPTGKETQYFGPGTRLLVL.

At least ten counts were recorded for this clonotype. This chain joins TRBV11-3 and TRBJ2-2, with D perhaps TRBD2 (6 bases). CDR1 and CDR2 (germline): SGHNT, YENEEA. The CDR3 is made up of 14 amino acids. The germline V and J ends were trimmed by 3 bases and 3 bases, with 8 bases remaining between them. CDR3 amino acids: CASSLEGHTGELFF. CDR3 sequence (DNA): TGTGCCAGCAGCTTGGAGGGGCACACCGGGGAGCTGTTTTTT.

Many counts were recorded for this clonotype. The chain links TRBV20-1 to TRBJ2-3, with TRBD2 matching 11 bases. V shed 5 bases, J shed 6 bases, and the junction held 7 bases outside the gene matches. The CDR3 is 14 residues long. Per germline, CDR1 DFQATT and CDR2 SNEGSKA (reference sequence). Written as DNA, the CDR3 is TGCAGTGCTCCCTTAGCGGGAGGGCCGGATACGCAGTATTTT. It yields the protein CSAPLAGGPDTQYF.

This clonotype was seen only a few times. The chain is built from TRBV4-1 and TRBJ2-7, with D possibly called TRBD1 or TRBD2 (5 bases each). The V and J ends lost 1 base and 3 bases respectively, with 16 bases between them. CDR1 is MGHRA, CDR2 YSYEKL, per germline. There are 16 residues in the CDR3. The CDR3 loop is CASSQVDFGRDYEQYF. CDR3 nucleotide sequence: TGCGCCAGCAGCCAAGTGGACTTCGGCAGGGACTACGAGCAGTACTTC.

The rearrangement uses TRBV30 and TRBJ1-1; no firm D call. Germline assignment: CDR1 GTSNPN and CDR2 SVGIG (reference sequence). V lost 1 base and J lost 0, with 6 bases in between. This CDR3 region has 13 residues. The DNA of the CDR3 is TGTGCCTGGAGTGACGGCTTGAACACTGAAGCTTTCTTT. Translating gives CAWSDGLNTEAFF.

A note on this clonotype: It may be a read error: a sequence one base away is much more abundant. The chain employs TRBV3-1 and TRBJ2-1; 11 bases align to TRBD2. This CDR3 has 16 residues. Germline V gene sequence: CDR1 LGHDT, CDR2 YNNKEL (reference sequence). The CDR3 DNA reads as TGTTCCAGCAGCCAAGGGACTAGCGGCCCCTACAATGAGCAGTTCTTC. This gives the protein CSSSQGTSGPYNEQFF.

The chain carries TRBV18 and TRBJ2-1, with D possibly matching TRBD1 (6 bases). This CDR3 contains 16 residues. Trimming took off 6 bases at V and 0 bases at J, with 15 bases between the two ends. CDR1 is KGHSH and CDR2 is LQKENI in the germline V gene. The CDR3 DNA is TGTGCCAGCTCCGCGGCCACAGGGAGCTCCTACAATGAGCAGTTCTTC. Its protein is CASSAATGSSYNEQFF.

The CDR3 here is CASSFGTSYEQYF. The CDR3 DNA reads as TGTGCCAGCAGTTTTGGGACATCCTACGAGCAGTACTTC. The chain employs TRBV27 and TRBJ2-7; a possible D gene is TRBD1 (6 bases). Trimming stripped 3 bases from V and 1 base from J, with 7 bases between. Germline V gene lookup returns CDR1 MNHEY and CDR2 SMNVEV (reference sequence). The CDR3 has 13 amino acids.

This clonotype was seen more than once but under ten times. One end of the junction varies from germline; a read error may be responsible. The V gene is TRBV12-3 or TRBV12-4, the J gene TRBJ2-6, with 8 bases fitting TRBD1. This CDR3 contains 16 residues. The DNA of the CDR3 is TGTGCCAGCAGTAACACAGGGGGTTCTGGCGCCAACGTCCTGACTTTC. This encodes CASSNTGGSGANVLTF.

This clonotype was counted ten times or more. The chain couples TRBV24-1 to TRBJ2-1; 8 bases fit TRBD2. V lost 4 bases and J lost 7; bases outside the gene matches: 23. Germline values: CDR1 KGHDR, CDR2 SFDVKD. This CDR3 is built from 20 residues. The CDR3 is CATSDRTWTKPGLVKNEQFF. The CDR3 nucleotides read TGTGCCACCAGTGACCGGACCTGGACCAAACCGGGACTAGTGAAGAATGAGCAGTTCTTC.

The sample holds many counts of this clonotype. The gene calls are TRBV3-1 and TRBJ2-7; perhaps TRBD1 as D (6 bases). Germline loops: CDR1 LGHDT, CDR2 YNNKEL (reference sequence). This CDR3 spans 15 amino acids. V was shortened by 2 bases and J by 2 bases, with 13 bases between the two germline ends. In DNA, the CDR3 is TGTGCCAGCAGCCAATTTGGGGGCGTTCCCTACGAGCAGTACTTC. It is translated as CASSQFGGVPYEQYF.

This clonotype has a count of ten or more. The V call is TRBV20-1, the J call TRBJ2-1; D is unclear. This CDR3 has 13 amino acids. V dropped 0 bases and J dropped 9 bases, with 12 bases sitting between them. CDR1 is DFQATT and CDR2 is SNEGSKA in the germline V gene (reference sequence). CDR3 nucleotides: TGCAGTGCTAGAGACGTCAGGAGTGGTGAGCAGTTCTTC. It codes for CSARDVRSGEQFF.

This clonotype was counted ten times or more. The chain links TRBV29-1 to TRBJ2-7, with D perhaps matching TRBD1 or TRBD2 (5 bases each). V lost 4 bases and J 3 bases, leaving 10 bases between the germline ends. This CDR3 contains 12 residues. The V gene's germline CDR1 is SQVTM and CDR2 ANQGSEA. The CDR3 sequence is CSVVGDGYEQYV. CDR3 bases: TGCAGCGTTGTCGGGGACGGCTACGAGCAGTACGTC.

The genes are TRBV2 and TRBJ2-7; D call uncertain. The CDR3 is made up of 14 amino acids. Germline loops: CDR1 SNHLY, CDR2 FYNNEI. V was shortened by 2 bases and J by 3 bases, with 11 bases between the two germline ends. CDR3 sequence reads: CASSELNSGYEQYF. CDR3 DNA: TGTGCCAGCAGTGAACTGAATTCCGGCTACGAGCAGTACTTC. The full variable domain, rest sourced from reference TRBV2 and TRBJ2-7, is EPEVTQTPSHQVTQMGQEVILRCVPISNHLYFYWYRQILGQKVEFLVSFYNNEISEKSEIFDDQFSVERPDGSNFTLKIRSTKLEDSAMYFCASSELNSGYEQYFGPGTRLTVT.

In its sample, this clonotype was seen many times. The chain carries TRBV4-2 and TRBJ1-4, with D unresolved. The CDR3 runs 15 residues. Germline V gene data show CDR1 as LGHNA and CDR2 as YNFKEQ. Trimming took off 4 bases at V and 2 bases at J, with 11 bases between the two ends. CDR3 nucleotides: TGTGCCAGCAGCCTCATCGGGTCTACTAATGAAAAACTGTTTTTT. Translating it yields CASSLIGSTNEKLFF.

CDR3 loop: CASSPVGRGENIQYF. The CDR3 DNA reads as TGCGCCAGCAGCCCCGTCGGGAGGGGTGAAAACATTCAGTACTTC. The chain uses TRBV4-1 and TRBJ2-4; the match to TRBD2 covers 8 bases. Germline-derived CDR1 and CDR2 are MGHRA and YSYEKL. The V and J ends lost 4 bases and 5 bases, in that order; junction bases with no gene match: 7. The CDR3 is 15 residues long.